This T cell receptor (beta chain) was recorded in a study of cytomegalovirus exposure and HLA in healthy donors. Looked up from germline, CDR1 is SGHRS and CDR2 is YFSETQ. With V trimmed by 4 bases and J by 5 bases, 8 bases remained unmatched. The CDR3 is made up of 15 amino acids. The study's findings and limits: Altogether, 160 or so TCR beta chains were recorded as cytomegalovirus-associated. Equally common other TCR beta chains were less clonally expanded than HLA-associated ones, a later analysis found. Fewer N-insertions (relative to the roughly 700-donor mean) were reportedly seen in an Asian-associated ancestry cluster in a later analysis. In a later analysis, TCR beta V- and J-gene trimming showed a link to a missense DCLRE1C variant.

To note about this clone: Antigen specificity is unknown.

Primers for the PCR totalled 60 Vbeta and 13 Jbeta. Generated by immunoSEQ multiplex PCR, the TCRdb table keeps only in-frame clones and is missing some. The table includes around 200,000 clones, around 85% detected once. The sequence was collected from a girl aged 2 to 10 in good health and CMV-seronegative. The sequencing input was PBMCs. This chain connects TRBV5-1 to TRBJ2-7; 11 nucleotides align to TRBD2. The CDR3 DNA reads TGCGCCAGCAGCGCCAAAACTAGCGGGAGTAACGAGCAGTACTTC. Translating it yields CASSAKTSGSNEQYF.